This TCR beta chain was recovered during a study of OX40 agonist ivuxolimab in advanced cancers. Study as a whole: From roughly 20 to 90 years was the age range, with a mean of about 56 years, and roughly 80% were male.

Produced via immunoSEQ multiplex PCR; TCRdb's table is partial and in-frame only. This sample has tens of thousands of clones, with around four fifths found just once. This CDR3 comprises 13 residues. Losses at the gene ends were 7 bases for V and 2 bases for J; bases not matched to a gene: 4. In germline, CDR1 is MNHNS, CDR2 SASEGT. Sequencing was performed on CD4+ or CD8+ T cells sorted from blood, taken in a trial of the OX40 agonist ivuxolimab. The TCR was taken from an adult with an advanced solid tumor such as melanoma, head and neck, liver or kidney cancer. This chain links TRBV6-1 with TRBJ2-7; 8 positions agree with TRBD1. The CDR3 spells CASKQGGTYEQYV. As DNA, the CDR3 is TGTGCCAGCAAACAGGGGGGAACCTACGAGCAGTACGTC.